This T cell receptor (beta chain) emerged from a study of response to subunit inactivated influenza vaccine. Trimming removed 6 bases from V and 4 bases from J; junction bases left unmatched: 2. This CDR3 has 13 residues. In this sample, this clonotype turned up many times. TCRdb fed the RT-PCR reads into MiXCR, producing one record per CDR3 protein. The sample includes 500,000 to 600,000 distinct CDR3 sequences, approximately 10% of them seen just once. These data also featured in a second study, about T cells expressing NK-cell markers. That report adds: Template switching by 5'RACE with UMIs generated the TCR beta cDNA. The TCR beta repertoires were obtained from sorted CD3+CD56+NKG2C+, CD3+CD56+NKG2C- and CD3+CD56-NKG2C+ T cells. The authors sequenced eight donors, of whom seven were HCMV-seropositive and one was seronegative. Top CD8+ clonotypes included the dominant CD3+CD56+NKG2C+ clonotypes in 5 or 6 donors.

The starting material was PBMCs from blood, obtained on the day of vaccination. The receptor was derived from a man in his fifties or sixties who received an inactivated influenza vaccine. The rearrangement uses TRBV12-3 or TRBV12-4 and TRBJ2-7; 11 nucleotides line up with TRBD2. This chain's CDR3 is CASRLAGGYEQYF. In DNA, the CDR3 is TGTGCCAGCAGGCTAGCGGGGGGTTACGAGCAGTACTTC.